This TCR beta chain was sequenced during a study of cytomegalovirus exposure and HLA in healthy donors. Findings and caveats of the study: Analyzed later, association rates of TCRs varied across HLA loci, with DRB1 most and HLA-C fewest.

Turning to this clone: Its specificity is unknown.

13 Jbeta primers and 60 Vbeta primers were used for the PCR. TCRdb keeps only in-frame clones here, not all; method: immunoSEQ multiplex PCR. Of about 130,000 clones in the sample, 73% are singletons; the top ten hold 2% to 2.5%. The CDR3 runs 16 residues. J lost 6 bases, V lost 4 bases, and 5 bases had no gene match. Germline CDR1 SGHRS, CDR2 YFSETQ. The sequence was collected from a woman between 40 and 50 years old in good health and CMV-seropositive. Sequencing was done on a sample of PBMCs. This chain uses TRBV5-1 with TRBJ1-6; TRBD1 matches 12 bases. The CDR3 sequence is CASSGGQGASNSPLHF. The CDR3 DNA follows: TGCGCCAGCAGCGGGGGACAGGGGGCGTCTAATTCACCCCTCCACTTT.